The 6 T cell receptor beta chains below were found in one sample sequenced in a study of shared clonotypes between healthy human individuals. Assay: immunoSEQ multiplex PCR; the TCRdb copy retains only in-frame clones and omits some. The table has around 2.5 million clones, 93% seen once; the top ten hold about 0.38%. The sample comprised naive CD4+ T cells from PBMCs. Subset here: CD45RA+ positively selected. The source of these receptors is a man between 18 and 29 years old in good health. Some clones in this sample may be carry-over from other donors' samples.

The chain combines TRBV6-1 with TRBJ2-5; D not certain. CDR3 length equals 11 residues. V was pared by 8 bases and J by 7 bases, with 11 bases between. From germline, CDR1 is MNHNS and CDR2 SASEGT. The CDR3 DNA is TGTGCCAGCGTAGCTCTGAGGACCCAGTACTTC. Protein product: CASVALRTQYF.

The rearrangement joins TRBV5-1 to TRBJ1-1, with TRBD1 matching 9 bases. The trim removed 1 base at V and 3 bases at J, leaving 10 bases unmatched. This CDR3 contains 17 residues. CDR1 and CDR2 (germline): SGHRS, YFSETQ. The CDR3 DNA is TGCGCCAGCAGCTTGCGGGGACAGGGCATTTGGGACACTGAAGCTTTCTTT. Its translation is CASSLRGQGIWDTEAFF.

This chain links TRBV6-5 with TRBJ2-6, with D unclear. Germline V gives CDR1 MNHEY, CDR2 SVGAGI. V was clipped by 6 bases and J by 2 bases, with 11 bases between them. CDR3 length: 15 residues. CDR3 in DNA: TGTGCCAGCAGCAGAACAGACCCTGGGGCCAACGTCCTGACTTTC. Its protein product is CASSRTDPGANVLTF.

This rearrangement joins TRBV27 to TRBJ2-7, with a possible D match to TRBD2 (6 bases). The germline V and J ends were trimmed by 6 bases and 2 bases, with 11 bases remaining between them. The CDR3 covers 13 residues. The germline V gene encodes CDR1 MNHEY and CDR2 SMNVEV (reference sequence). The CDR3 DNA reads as TGTGCCAGCAGGACTAGGAGGCCCTACGAGCAGTACTTC. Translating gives CASRTRRPYEQYF.

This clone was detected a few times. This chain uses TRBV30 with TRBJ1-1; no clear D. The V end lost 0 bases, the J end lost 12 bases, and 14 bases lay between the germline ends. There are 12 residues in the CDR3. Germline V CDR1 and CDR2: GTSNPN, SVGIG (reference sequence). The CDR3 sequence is CAWSVPSPGTFF. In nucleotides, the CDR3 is TGTGCCTGGAGTGTACCCTCTCCGGGGACTTTCTTT.

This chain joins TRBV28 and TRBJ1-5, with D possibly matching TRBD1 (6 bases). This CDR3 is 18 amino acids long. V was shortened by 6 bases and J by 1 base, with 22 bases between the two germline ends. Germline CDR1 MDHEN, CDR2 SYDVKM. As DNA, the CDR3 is TGTGCCAGCAGATGGAGCAGGGGACGTTTCGGGAGCAATCAGCCCCAGCATTTT. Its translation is CASRWSRGRFGSNQPQHF.